The 11 T cell receptor beta chains below come from one sample, sequenced in a study of spatial heterogeneity in lung cancer. Time point meaning: sample taken at primary tumor resection. Frozen PBMC, nontumor lung or tumor provided whole RNA, which was sequenced unsorted. TCRdb reprocessed the 5' RACE reads via MiXCR and lists one record per CDR3 protein. The repertoire holds roughly 21,000 distinct CDR3 sequences, with approximately 3.3% as singletons. The sample in question was PBMCs, obtained at surgery. These TCRs come from a female donor with early-stage non-small cell lung cancer.

This clonotype occurred many times. J is TRBJ2-3 and V is TRBV18; no reliable D call. Germline V CDR1 and CDR2: KGHSH, LQKENI. The V and J ends lost 5 bases and 11 bases respectively, with 8 bases between them. The CDR3 length is 10 residues. CDR3 bases: TGTGCCAGCTCAGGGTTCATGCAGTATTTT. Residues: CASSGFMQYF.

A remark on this clonotype: Being one base from a much bigger clone, this may be a read error. This rearrangement joins TRBV4-2 to TRBJ2-3; the D gene is possibly TRBD2 (6 bases). V lost 2 bases, J lost 5 bases, and 14 bases lay in between. CDR3 length: 15 residues. Germline CDR1 is LGHNA and CDR2 is YNFKEQ. The DNA of the CDR3 is TGTGCCAGCAGCCAACAGGCGGGACGCATAGATACGCAGTATTTT. Its translation is CASSQQAGRIDTQYF.

In this sample, this clonotype turned up many times. The chain employs TRBV9 and TRBJ1-4; D may be TRBD1 (5 bases). The CDR3 length is 14 residues. The germline V gene has CDR1 SGDLS and CDR2 YYNGEE. Trimming stripped 6 bases from V and 5 bases from J, with 14 bases between. The CDR3 nucleotides read TGTGCCAGCACCCATCGGGGCCAAAATGAAAAACTGTTTTTT. As protein: CASTHRGQNEKLFF.

This clonotype was seen at least ten times. The rearrangement joins TRBV7-3 to TRBJ2-6, with 8 bases fitting TRBD2. This CDR3 comprises 17 residues. The V segment lost 0 bases and the J segment 0 bases; nucleotides outside the gene matches: 1. Per germline, CDR1 SGHTA and CDR2 FQGTGA. The CDR3 region is CASSLTSGNSGANVLTF. The DNA of the CDR3 is TGTGCCAGCAGCTTAACTAGCGGGAACTCTGGGGCCAACGTCCTGACTTTC.

This clonotype was detected ten times or more. This chain connects TRBV5-1 to TRBJ1-2; TRBD1 matches at 11 bases. With 4 bases clipped from V and 2 bases from J, the junction kept 4 bases outside the gene matches. Per germline, CDR1 SGHRS and CDR2 YFSETQ. CDR3 length: 15 amino acids. The CDR3 bases are TGCGCCAGCAGCACCGGACAGGGGGCGAACTATGGCTACACCTTC. As protein: CASSTGQGANYGYTF.

This clonotype appeared many times. The V and J genes are TRBV3-1 and TRBJ2-5; tentative D call: TRBD2 (5 bases). Per the germline V gene, CDR1 is LGHDT and CDR2 is YNNKEL (reference sequence). Between the trimmed V and J ends, which lost 4 bases and 2 bases, there was a span of 11 bases. CDR3 length: 14 residues. The CDR3 DNA is TGTGCCAGCAGCCCCGCTAGCAGTCAAGAGACCCAGTACTTC. Its protein is CASSPASSQETQYF.

This clonotype was picked up many times. DNA of the CDR3: TGCAGTGCCGAGGGGAGGGGCCCGACTGAAGCTTTCTTT. As protein: CSAEGRGPTEAFF. This rearrangement joins TRBV20-1 to TRBJ1-1; the D gene is possibly TRBD1 (5 bases). Germline lookup yields CDR1 DFQATT and CDR2 SNEGSKA (reference sequence). Trimming removed 6 bases from V and 5 bases from J, with 16 bases in between. The CDR3 is made up of 13 amino acids.

The table lists this clonotype with many counts. The rearrangement uses TRBV5-4 and TRBJ2-7, with D perhaps matching TRBD1 or TRBD2 (5 bases each). V was pared by 4 bases and J by 1 base, with 12 bases between. This CDR3 region has 14 residues. Germline lookup yields CDR1 SGHNT and CDR2 YYREEE (reference sequence). CDR3 in amino acids: CASSPGTGSYEQYF. The DNA for the CDR3 is TGTGCCAGCAGCCCCGGGACGGGGTCCTACGAGCAGTACTTC. Based on the CDR3 plus reference TRBV5-4 and TRBJ2-7, the full variable domain is ETGVTQSPTHLIKTRGQQVTLRCSSQSGHNTVSWYQQALGQGPQFIFQYYREEENGRGNFPPRFSGLQFPNYSSELNVNALELDDSALYLCASSPGTGSYEQYFGPGTRLTVT.

Ten or more counts support this clonotype. CDR3 in amino acids: CASSRLTGPTDTQYF. The CDR3 region has the DNA TGTGCCAGCAGCCGCCTAACCGGCCCCACAGATACGCAGTATTTT. The gene calls are TRBV3-1 and TRBJ2-3; D unclear. Trimming pared 4 bases from V and 2 bases from J, leaving 13 bases between. CDR1 is LGHDT and CDR2 is YNNKEL in the germline V gene (reference sequence). CDR3 size: 15 residues.

This clonotype was detected ten times or more. The V and J genes are TRBV24-1 and TRBJ2-3, with 7 positions matching TRBD2. The CDR3 consists of 16 residues. The germline gives CDR1 KGHDR, CDR2 SFDVKD. The V and J ends lost 1 base and 3 bases, in that order; junction bases with no gene match: 6. The CDR3 nucleotides are TGTGCCACCAGTGATTTCCGCGGAGCGGGAACAGATACGCAGTATTTT. Its protein product is CATSDFRGAGTDTQYF.

This clonotype was picked up many times. The rearrangement joins TRBV27 to TRBJ2-1, with 8 bases fitting TRBD1. The CDR3 consists of 15 residues. V was clipped by 4 bases and J by 5 bases; unmatched bases: 7. CDR1 and CDR2 (germline): MNHEY, SMNVEV (reference sequence). The DNA of the CDR3 is TGTGCCAGCAGTTCTAGGTGGGACAGGAACAATGAGCAGTTCTTC. The encoded protein is CASSSRWDRNNEQFF.